These T cell receptor beta chains were read from a single sample in a study of blood T cell repertoires in COVID-19. TCRdb's table, derived via immunoSEQ multiplex PCR, lists solely in-frame clones and lacks some. The repertoire holds roughly 100,000 clones, roughly 88% seen once, with about 3.2% in the top ten. The specimen sequenced was peripheral blood. The receptors stem from a human donor in a cohort sampled during active COVID-19. The CDR3 runs from the conserved cysteine through the conserved F or W.

>TRBV29-1|TRBJ2-2
CSGQSNTGELFF
>TRBV6-5|TRBJ1-2
CASSLWRQGAGYTF
>TRBV10-3|TRBJ1-5
CAISGGQGYQPQHF
>TRBV19|TRBJ2-7
CASSPHIGFSSYEQYF
>TRBV24-1|TRBJ2-3
CATSDPRTTDTQYF
>TRBV7-2|TRBJ2-7
CASSRPRDRESYEQYF
>TRBV5-1|TRBJ1-3
CASSLGAGGNTIYF
>TRBV19|TRBJ1-4
CASSFSVATNEKLFF
>TRBV18|TRBJ2-5
CASSPGGANKTQYF
>TRBV18|TRBJ1-3
CASSPVPHRESGNTIYF